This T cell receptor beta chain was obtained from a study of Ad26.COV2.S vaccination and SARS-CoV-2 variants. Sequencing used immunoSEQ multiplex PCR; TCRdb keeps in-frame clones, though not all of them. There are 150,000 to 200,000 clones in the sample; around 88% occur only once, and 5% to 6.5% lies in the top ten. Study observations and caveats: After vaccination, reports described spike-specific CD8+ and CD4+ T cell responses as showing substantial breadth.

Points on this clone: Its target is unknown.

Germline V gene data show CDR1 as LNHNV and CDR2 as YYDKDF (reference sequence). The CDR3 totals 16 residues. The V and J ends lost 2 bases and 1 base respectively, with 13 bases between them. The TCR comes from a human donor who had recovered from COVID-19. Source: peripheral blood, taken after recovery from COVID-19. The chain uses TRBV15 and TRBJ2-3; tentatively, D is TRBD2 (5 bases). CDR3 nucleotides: TGTGCCACCAGCAGAAGGACTTTTTTCGGCACAGATACGCAGTATTTT. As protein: CATSRRTFFGTDTQYF.